One and the same sample provided the 8 T cell receptor beta chains below, sequenced in a study of cytomegalovirus exposure and HLA in healthy donors. The protocol was immunoSEQ multiplex PCR, while the TCRdb copy is restricted to in-frame clones and leaves out a portion. The repertoire includes 140,000 to 150,000 clones, 85% to 95% of them detected once, and about 1.7% sits in the top ten. Sequencing input: PBMCs. The source is a young man in good health and CMV-seropositive.

The V call is TRBV27, the J call TRBJ2-1, with TRBD2 identical over 12 bases. Trimming took 4 bases from V and 0 from J; bases not matched to a gene: 7. CDR1 MNHEY and CDR2 SMNVEV come from the germline V gene (reference sequence). The CDR3 runs to 18 residues. CDR3 in DNA: TGTGCCAGCAGTTCGGGACTAGCGGGCATGAGCTCCTACAATGAGCAGTTCTTC. Its protein product is CASSSGLAGMSSYNEQFF.

The chain recombines TRBV28 with TRBJ1-2, with D possibly being TRBD1 (5 bases). CDR1 is MDHEN, CDR2 SYDVKM, per germline. The CDR3 extends over 14 amino acids. Between the trimmed V and J ends, which lost 2 bases and 8 bases, there was a span of 15 bases. The CDR3 DNA is TGTGCCAGCAGTTTAACAGGCTCTGTGGGAGGCTACACCTTC. Amino acids: CASSLTGSVGGYTF.

The CDR3 DNA is TGTGCCAGCAGCTTGTTGGGACTAGCGGGAGAGCCCGATACGCAGTATTTT. It yields the protein CASSLLGLAGEPDTQYF. The chain carries TRBV21-1 and TRBJ2-3; TRBD2, the D gene given by the table, was not confirmed from the DNA. TRBV21-1 is marked as a pseudogene. CDR3 length: 17 residues.

The gene calls are TRBV5-6 and TRBJ1-1; a weak D match, TRBD1 (5 bases). CDR3 length: 14 residues. Between the trimmed V and J ends, which lost 3 bases and 1 base, there was a span of 10 bases. CDR1 and CDR2 from the germline V gene are SGHDT and YYEEEE. The CDR3 reads CASSSLTGNTEAFF. CDR3 nucleotides: TGTGCCAGCAGCTCATTAACAGGGAACACTGAAGCTTTCTTT. Supplemented by reference TRBV5-6 and TRBJ1-1, the full variable domain reads DAGVTQSPTHLIKTRGQQVTLRCSPKSGHDTVSWYQQALGQGPQFIFQYYEEEERQRGNFPDRFSGHQFPNYSSELNVNALLLGDSALYLCASSSLTGNTEAFFGQGTRLTVV.

The J gene is TRBJ2-7, the V gene TRBV11-2; TRBD2 aligns across 8 bases. Germline-derived CDR1 and CDR2 are SGHAT and FQNNGV. The CDR3 has 15 residues. V shed 3 bases, J shed 6 bases, and the junction held 10 bases outside the gene matches. The CDR3 coding sequence is TGTGCCAGCAGCTTCTCAGCGGGAGCCCTCACCGAGCAGTACTTC. This translates into CASSFSAGALTEQYF.

This sequence joins TRBV2 and TRBJ2-7; 7 bases are a match to TRBD1. Unmatched junction bases numbered 14, after V lost 2 bases and J lost 4 bases. CDR1 SNHLY and CDR2 FYNNEI come from the germline V gene. CDR3 length: 17 residues. The CDR3 coding sequence is TGTGCCAGCAGTGAATTCGCCGACAGGGTGACAGGGTACGAGCAGTACTTC. This sequence encodes CASSEFADRVTGYEQYF.

The V and J genes are TRBV10-1 and TRBJ2-6, with 8 bases matching TRBD1. The CDR3 contains 19 residues. CDR1 WNHNN and CDR2 SYGVQD come from the germline V gene (reference sequence). The junction had 14 bases not matched to a gene; V was cut back by 7 bases and J by 0 bases. The DNA of the CDR3 is TGCGCCAGCAAAGAAGTAAGTGTGGGACAGGCCTCTGGGGCCAACGTCCTGACTTTC. Protein sequence: CASKEVSVGQASGANVLTF.

Here the CDR3 reads CASSDSKGLNTEAFF. DNA of the CDR3: TGTGCCAGCAGTGATAGTAAGGGGCTGAACACTGAAGCTTTCTTT. V is TRBV2 and J is TRBJ1-1, with D possibly matching TRBD1 (5 bases). V lost 3 bases, J lost 0 bases, and 11 bases lay in between. Germline V gene data show CDR1 as SNHLY and CDR2 as FYNNEI. The CDR3 loop spans 15 amino acids.